The clone carrying this T cell receptor beta chain was observed a handful of times. No antigen is known for it. The data belong to a study of shared clonotypes between healthy human individuals. The germline CDR1 and CDR2 sequences are MNHNS and SASEGT. The CDR3 totals 14 residues. The ends were cut back, 0 bases at V and 4 bases at J, with 10 bases in the middle. The authors divided CD4+ cells into CD45RA+ naive and CD45RA-negative memory subsets. Every immunoSEQ plate was one replicate of a subset's evenly spread DNA. The authors loaded around 220 ng DNA, about 30,000 T cell genomes, into sorted-subset replicate PCRs. Repertoires were generated with immunoSEQ multiplex PCR, while TCRdb's copy carries only in-frame clones and drops some. The data hold over 1.4 million clones, with over 95% observed a single time. Study observations and caveats: Compared with clonotypes that all four donors shared, non-shared clonotypes had lower generation probabilities.

This sequence originates from a man aged 30-40 years in good health. The genes are TRBV6-1 and TRBJ2-7, with D possibly being TRBD2 (6 bases). The sample consisted of naive CD4+ T cells sorted from blood. Documented subset: CD45RA+ positively selected. The CDR3 loop reads CASSEAGGPYEQYF. The CDR3 DNA sequence: TGTGCCAGCAGTGAAGCGGGAGGACCGTACGAGCAGTACTTC.